The 30 T cell receptor beta chains listed next were all sequenced from one sample in a study of early T cells in non-severe SARS-CoV-2 infection. MiXCR, applied by TCRdb to the 5' RACE reads, yields one record per CDR3 protein. Of approximately 70,000 distinct CDR3 sequences listed, roughly 4.9% are singletons. The input for sequencing was whole blood, taken at baseline. These receptors came from an adult who was a healthcare worker with PCR-confirmed SARS-CoV-2 infection or an uninfected control (not recorded which). The donor label of this sample is uncertain.

There are many counts of this clonotype. The chain uses TRBV11-2 and TRBJ1-5, with 8 bases matching TRBD1. V gave up 2 bases and J gave up 5 bases; unmatched junction bases: 5. The germline V gene encodes CDR1 SGHAT and CDR2 FQNNGV. CDR3 length: 15 amino acids. This chain's CDR3 is CASSLRSGQDQPQHF. The CDR3, as DNA: TGTGCCAGCAGCTTAAGGTCGGGACAGGATCAGCCCCAGCATTTT.

This clonotype came up many times. The rearrangement joins TRBV6-5 to TRBJ1-1, with TRBD1 matching 7 bases. V was pared by 0 bases and J by 4 bases, with 5 bases of the junction left unmatched. The germline CDR1 and CDR2 sequences are MNHEY and SVGAGI. The CDR3 is 15 residues long. CDR3 loop: CASSYSGQGGTEAFF. For the CDR3, the DNA is TGTGCCAGCAGTTACTCGGGGCAGGGGGGCACTGAAGCTTTCTTT.

This chain joins TRBV4-3 and TRBJ2-3, with D unresolved. CDR1 is LGHNA and CDR2 is YSLEER in the germline V gene. Trimming removed 4 bases from V and 1 base from J, with 9 bases in between. The CDR3 consists of 14 residues. CDR3 amino acids: CASSPTPGTDTQYF. CDR3 DNA sequence: TGCGCCAGCAGCCCAACCCCCGGCACAGATACGCAGTATTTT.

This clonotype was detected many times. The chain couples TRBV5-1 to TRBJ2-2, with D possibly being TRBD1 (5 bases). The germline CDR1 and CDR2 sequences are SGHRS and YFSETQ. The V gene lost 1 base and the J gene lost 5 bases, with 9 bases spanning the gap. The CDR3 loop spans 14 amino acids. CDR3 DNA sequence: TGCGCCAGCAGCTTGCAGGGTAGGACCGGGGAGCTGTTTTTT. Amino acids: CASSLQGRTGELFF.

This clonotype was detected ten times or more. The gene calls are TRBV7-8 and TRBJ2-1; tentative D call: TRBD1 (5 bases). The CDR3 covers 14 residues. Per the germline V gene, CDR1 is SGHVS and CDR2 is FQNEAQ. Trimming stripped 8 bases from V and 1 base from J, with 12 bases between. CDR3 sequence (DNA): TGTGCCAGCTTAGACTCAGGGTCCTACAATGAGCAGTTCTTC. Its translation: CASLDSGSYNEQFF.

This clonotype has ten or more counts. This chain uses TRBV18 with TRBJ1-1; no definite D call. The CDR3 consists of 14 residues. The V end lost 2 bases, the J end lost 0 bases, and 7 bases lay between the germline ends. Germline V lookup: CDR1 KGHSH, CDR2 LQKENI. The CDR3 DNA sequence: TGTGCCAGCTCACCAGCGGGCCTGAACACTGAAGCTTTCTTT. This sequence encodes CASSPAGLNTEAFF. The full variable domain, with the rest looked up from reference TRBV18 and TRBJ1-1, is NAGVMQNPRHLVRRRGQEARLRCSPMKGHSHVYWYRQLPEEGLKFMVYLQKENIIDESGMPKERFSAEFPKEGPSILRIQQVVRGDSAAYFCASSPAGLNTEAFFGQGTRLTVV.

This clonotype was observed at least ten times. This chain connects TRBV5-1 to TRBJ2-5; 10 positions match TRBD1. CDR1 and CDR2 (germline): SGHRS, YFSETQ. This CDR3 is built from 15 residues. V gave up 2 bases and J gave up 5 bases; unmatched junction bases: 6. The CDR3 sequence is CASSLGTGDVETQYF. DNA of the CDR3: TGCGCCAGCAGCTTAGGGACAGGGGACGTGGAGACCCAGTACTTC.

This clonotype was seen ten or more times. The chain recombines TRBV7-2 with TRBJ2-3, with D hard to call. Deletions cut 6 bases from V and 8 bases from J, with 9 bases between. Germline lookup yields CDR1 SGHTA and CDR2 FQGNSA. The CDR3 covers 11 residues. The CDR3 region has the DNA TGTGCCAGCAGGTCCCCTCCTACGCAGTATTTT. The encoded protein is CASRSPPTQYF.

The table lists this clonotype with many counts. The rearrangement uses TRBV10-3 and TRBJ2-1, with 14 bases lining up with TRBD2. The CDR3 extends over 15 amino acids. Looked up from germline, CDR1 is ENHRY and CDR2 is SYGVKD. V lost 2 bases, J lost 15 bases, and 9 bases stayed unmatched. The CDR3 protein is CAISEGTSGGTLGFF. The CDR3 DNA sequence: TGTGCCATCAGTGAGGGGACTAGCGGGGGAACCCTAGGGTTCTTC.

The chain uses TRBV10-2 and TRBJ2-3; no reliable D call. Deletions cut 7 bases from V and 4 bases from J, with 6 bases between. Looked up from germline, CDR1 is WSHSY and CDR2 is SAAADI. The CDR3 runs to 11 residues. The chain's CDR3 is CASNSADTQYF. The CDR3 DNA is TGCGCCAGCAACTCAGCAGATACGCAGTATTTT.

This clonotype was seen only a few times. This chain connects TRBV3-1 to TRBJ1-4; 8 positions agree with TRBD1. Germline V gene data show CDR1 as LGHDT and CDR2 as YNNKEL (reference sequence). J was trimmed by 7 bases and V by 4 bases; bases with no gene match: 11. The CDR3 spans 16 residues. The CDR3 here is CASSPRSTTGGEKLFF. CDR3 DNA sequence: TGTGCCAGCAGCCCCCGAAGTACCACAGGGGGTGAAAAACTGTTTTTT.

This clonotype was detected a few times. This chain uses TRBV20-1 with TRBJ1-6, with D possibly matching TRBD1 (6 bases). The germline CDR1 and CDR2 sequences are DFQATT and SNEGSKA (reference sequence). Trimming cost V 1 base and J 6 bases, with 16 bases left between them. The CDR3 has 16 amino acids. The CDR3 loop reads CSARAPGDAVNSPLHF. CDR3 coding DNA: TGCAGTGCTAGAGCACCAGGGGACGCTGTTAATTCACCCCTCCACTTT.

There are many counts of this clonotype. This sequence joins TRBV10-3 and TRBJ2-6; the D gene is possibly TRBD2 (6 bases). Germline V CDR1 and CDR2: ENHRY, SYGVKD. The CDR3 spans 16 residues. V dropped 0 bases and J dropped 4 bases, with 10 bases sitting between them. The CDR3 loop is CAISESEGSGANVLTF. DNA of the CDR3: TGTGCCATCAGTGAGTCGGAGGGATCCGGGGCCAACGTCCTGACTTTC.

This clonotype was seen many times. J is TRBJ2-3 and V is TRBV3-1; 8 bases line up with TRBD2. Germline V gene lookup returns CDR1 LGHDT and CDR2 YNNKEL (reference sequence). Trimming cost V 7 bases and J 4 bases; bases outside gene matches: 7. The CDR3 loop spans 14 amino acids. The CDR3 region is CASIERGKPDTQYF. CDR3 nucleotide sequence: TGTGCCAGCATCGAGCGGGGGAAACCAGATACGCAGTATTTT.

This clonotype was seen repeatedly, ten times or more. V usage is TRBV11-2 and J usage is TRBJ2-3; weak D call: TRBD2 (6 bases). The CDR3 covers 16 residues. With 5 bases removed from V and 2 bases from J, the gap between germline ends came to 17 bases. The V gene's germline CDR1 is SGHAT and CDR2 FQNNGV. The CDR3 DNA sequence: TGTGCCAGCAGCCCACCGGGACTCTCCGCCACAGATACGCAGTATTTT. Its translation: CASSPPGLSATDTQYF.

In this sample, this clonotype turned up many times. The J gene is TRBJ2-1, the V gene TRBV20-1; TRBD2 might be the D (5 bases). Per the germline V gene, CDR1 is DFQATT and CDR2 is SNEGSKA (reference sequence). The V gene lost 6 bases and the J gene lost 8 bases, with 14 bases spanning the gap. CDR3 length: 12 amino acids. The CDR3 is CSAKGVWDEQFF. CDR3 sequence (DNA): TGCAGTGCAAAGGGAGTCTGGGATGAGCAGTTCTTC.

This clonotype has a count of ten or more. This chain's CDR3 is CSASLGGYEQYF. The CDR3 region has the DNA TGCAGTGCTAGTTTGGGTGGCTACGAGCAGTACTTC. The chain employs TRBV20-1 and TRBJ2-7; no reliable D call. Germline V gene lookup returns CDR1 DFQATT and CDR2 SNEGSKA (reference sequence). The V and J ends lost 3 bases and 3 bases respectively, with 9 bases between them. The CDR3 spans 12 residues.

This clonotype was seen ten or more times. J is TRBJ1-1 and V is TRBV10-1; 7 bases fit TRBD1. Unmatched junction bases numbered 1, after V lost 5 bases and J lost 7 bases. The CDR3 totals 11 residues. Germline CDR1 WNHNN, CDR2 SYGVQD (reference sequence). The CDR3 bases are TGCGCCAGCAGTCCAGGGGGTGAAGCTTTCTTT. Translated: CASSPGGEAFF.

There are many counts of this clonotype. V is TRBV12-3 or TRBV12-4 and J is TRBJ2-5; D not certain. There are 12 residues in the CDR3. The V end was cut by 2 bases, the J end by 3 bases, with 4 bases between. In DNA form, the CDR3 reads TGTGCCAGCAGTTTAACCGAAGAGACCCAGTACTTC. The encoded protein is CASSLTEETQYF.

This clonotype appeared many times. This rearrangement joins TRBV6-5 to TRBJ2-7; the match to TRBD1 covers 7 bases. After removal of 5 bases from V and 3 bases from J, the junction contained 4 bases not matched to a gene. Germline V CDR1 and CDR2: MNHEY, SVGAGI. The CDR3 covers 13 residues. CDR3 bases: TGTGCCAGCAGTCGGGACAGACACTACGAGCAGTACTTC. Its translation is CASSRDRHYEQYF.

The chain has TRBV28 and TRBJ1-1; no clear D gene. Germline CDR1 MDHEN, CDR2 SYDVKM. This CDR3 is built from 15 residues. Between the trimmed V and J ends, which lost 5 bases and 5 bases, there was a span of 18 bases. CDR3 bases: TGTGCCAGCAGTACCCTTACACCGCCCGGAACTGAAGCTTTCTTT. It translates to CASSTLTPPGTEAFF.

This clonotype was seen many times. This chain connects TRBV7-2 to TRBJ1-6, with D unclear. V lost 5 bases to trimming and J lost 16 bases, with 18 bases between them. Germline values: CDR1 SGHTA, CDR2 FQGNSA. The CDR3 totals 13 residues. CDR3 in DNA: TGTGCCAGCAGCCCGCCAAGGGCCACGGCTCTCCACTTT. Encoded protein: CASSPPRATALHF. Together with reference TRBV7-2 and TRBJ1-6, the CDR3 gives the full variable domain: GAGVSQSPSNKVTEKGKDVELRCDPISGHTALYWYRQSLGQGLEFLIYFQGNSAPDKSGLPSDRFSAERTGGSVSTLTIQRTQQEDSAVYLCASSPPRATALHFGNGTRLTVT.

The rearrangement uses TRBV4-3 and TRBJ2-3; tentatively, D is TRBD2 (5 bases). V gave up 3 bases and J gave up 6 bases, with 19 bases separating them. Germline CDR1 reads LGHNA; CDR2 reads YSLEER. The CDR3 has 16 amino acids. The CDR3 spells CASSQARALRMDTQYF. The CDR3 DNA reads as TGCGCCAGCAGCCAGGCGCGGGCTCTCAGGATGGATACGCAGTATTTT.

This clonotype has at least ten counts. V is TRBV12-3 or TRBV12-4 and J is TRBJ2-2; tentatively, D is TRBD1 (5 bases). V lost 3 bases and J 6 bases, leaving 11 bases between the germline ends. CDR3 length: 14 amino acids. The DNA for the CDR3 is TGTGCCAGCAGTTTGGCCAGGGAAGCCGGGGAGCTGTTTTTT. Its protein product is CASSLAREAGELFF.

The table lists this clonotype with many counts. The chain uses TRBV11-2 and TRBJ2-2; no firm D call. Germline V gene data show CDR1 as SGHAT and CDR2 as FQNNGV. This CDR3 spans 19 amino acids. V lost 4 bases and J 4 bases, leaving 25 bases between the germline ends. This chain's CDR3 is CASSSSRDGLQTRTGELFF. The CDR3 DNA is TGTGCCAGCAGCTCGTCTCGCGATGGTCTACAGACTCGCACCGGGGAGCTGTTTTTT.

This chain connects TRBV9 to TRBJ2-1, with D unclear. The CDR3 is made up of 17 amino acids. Germline lookup yields CDR1 SGDLS and CDR2 YYNGEE. V was shortened by 2 bases and J by 8 bases, with 23 bases between the two germline ends. CDR3 region: CASSVFDRFPPPHEQFF. CDR3 bases: TGTGCCAGCAGCGTGTTTGATCGCTTCCCACCCCCCCATGAGCAGTTCTTC.

Ten or more counts support this clonotype. The CDR3 loop reads CASSEEAGGPYNEQFF. The DNA for the CDR3 is TGTGCCAGCAGTGAAGAGGCGGGGGGGCCCTACAATGAGCAGTTCTTC. J is TRBJ2-1 and V is TRBV2; 9 bases match TRBD2. This CDR3 is 16 amino acids long. CDR1 SNHLY and CDR2 FYNNEI come from the germline V gene. The ends lost 1 base at V and 2 bases at J; junction bases unmatched: 3. Supplemented by reference TRBV2 and TRBJ2-1, the full variable domain reads EPEVTQTPSHQVTQMGQEVILRCVPISNHLYFYWYRQILGQKVEFLVSFYNNEISEKSEIFDDQFSVERPDGSNFTLKIRSTKLEDSAMYFCASSEEAGGPYNEQFFGPGTRLTVL.

Comments on this clonotype: This may arise from a read error, as a much more abundant clone is one base away. The chain uses TRBV20-1 and TRBJ2-5; 9 bases align to TRBD2. The germline CDR1 and CDR2 sequences are DFQATT and SNEGSKA (reference sequence). With V trimmed by 5 bases and J by 4 bases, 5 bases remained unmatched. The CDR3 extends over 13 amino acids. CDR3 sequence (DNA): TGCAGTGCTGTGGGACTAGCAATAGAGACCCAGTACTTC. This encodes CSAVGLAIETQYF.

This clonotype was recorded many times. This chain uses TRBV7-8 with TRBJ2-1, with D tentatively TRBD2 (5 bases). The V end was cut by 4 bases, the J end by 2 bases, with 12 bases between. CDR1 and CDR2 (germline): SGHVS, FQNEAQ. This CDR3 region has 15 residues. The CDR3 loop reads CASSSGSATYNEQFF. In DNA, the CDR3 is TGTGCCAGCAGCTCGGGGAGCGCTACCTACAATGAGCAGTTCTTC.

This clonotype was counted many times. The gene calls are TRBV5-1 and TRBJ2-7; 10 positions agree with TRBD1. J was trimmed by 7 bases and V by 2 bases; bases with no gene match: 3. The V gene's germline CDR1 is SGHRS and CDR2 YFSETQ. The CDR3 is 13 residues long. This CDR3 is CASSFGTGEEQYF. CDR3 DNA: TGCGCCAGCAGCTTCGGGACAGGGGAAGAGCAGTACTTC.